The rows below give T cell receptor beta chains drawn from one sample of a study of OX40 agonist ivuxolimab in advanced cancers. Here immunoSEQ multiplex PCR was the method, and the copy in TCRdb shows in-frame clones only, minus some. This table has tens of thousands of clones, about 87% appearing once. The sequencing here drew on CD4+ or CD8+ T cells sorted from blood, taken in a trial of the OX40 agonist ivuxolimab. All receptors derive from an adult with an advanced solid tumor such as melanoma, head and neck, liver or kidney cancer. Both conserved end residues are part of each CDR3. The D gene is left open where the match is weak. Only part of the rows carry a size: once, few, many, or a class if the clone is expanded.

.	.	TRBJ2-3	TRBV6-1	CASSYSGLDTQYF	TGTGCCAGCAGTTATTCAGGTTTAGATACGCAGTATTTT
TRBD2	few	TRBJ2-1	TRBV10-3	CAIRPSSGGFNEQFF	TGTGCCATCAGGCCTTCTAGCGGGGGGTTCAATGAGCAGTTCTTC
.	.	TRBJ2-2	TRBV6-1	CASSEAGHFTGELFF	TGTGCCAGCAGTGAAGCGGGACACTTCACCGGGGAGCTGTTTTTT
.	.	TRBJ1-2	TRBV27	CASSLTGANYGYTF	TGTGCCAGCAGTTTGACAGGAGCTAACTATGGCTACACCTTC
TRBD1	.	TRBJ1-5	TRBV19	CASSDRERPQHF	TGTGCCAGTAGTGACAGGGAGCGGCCCCAGCATTTT
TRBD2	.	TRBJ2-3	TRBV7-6	CASSLGLAGQQDTQYF	TGTGCCAGCAGCTTAGGACTAGCGGGACAGCAAGATACGCAGTATTTT
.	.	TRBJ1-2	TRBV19	CASSPGGSPRSYTF	TGTGCCAGTAGCCCTGGTGGGTCCCCGCGGAGCTACACCTTC
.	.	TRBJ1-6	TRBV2	CASKDTINSPLHF	TGTGCCAGCAAGGACACAATTAATTCACCCCTCCACTTT
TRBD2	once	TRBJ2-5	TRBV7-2	CASSFQRGDQETQYF	TGTGCCAGCAGCTTCCAGCGGGGGGACCAAGAGACCCAGTACTTC
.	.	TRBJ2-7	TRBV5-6	CASSLGVVYEQYF	TGTGCCAGCAGCTTGGGAGTCGTGTACGAGCAGTACTTC
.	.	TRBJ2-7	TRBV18	CASSLGGQTLYEQYF	TGTGCCAGCTCACTCGGGGGACAGACCCTCTACGAGCAGTACTTC
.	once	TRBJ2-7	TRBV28	CASSLRTEIYYEQYF	TGTGCCAGCAGTTTAAGGACGGAAATATACTACGAGCAGTACTTC
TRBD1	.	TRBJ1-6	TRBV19	CASSWTGGYSPLHF	TGTGCCAGTAGTTGGACAGGGGGGTATTCACCCCTCCACTTT
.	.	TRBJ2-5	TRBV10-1	CARKTQYF	TGCGCCAGGAAGACCCAGTACTTC
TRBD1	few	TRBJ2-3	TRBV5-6	CASSLTGGYTDTQYF	TGTGCCAGCAGCTTAACAGGGGGCTATACAGATACGCAGTATTTT
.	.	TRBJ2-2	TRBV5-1	CASSFGQTGELFF	TGCGCCAGCAGCTTCGGGCAGACCGGGGAGCTGTTTTTT
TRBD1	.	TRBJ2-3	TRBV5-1	CASSLGGSGTGTIADTQYF	TGCGCCAGCAGCTTGGGGGGATCCGGGACAGGAACAATCGCAGATACGCAGTATTTT
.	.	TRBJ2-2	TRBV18	CASSPPLRGGTGELFF	TGTGCCAGCTCACCACCGCTCAGGGGAGGGACCGGGGAGCTGTTTTTT
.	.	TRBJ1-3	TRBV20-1	CSAQQGDTIYF	TGCAGTGCGCAACAGGGTGACACCATATATTTT
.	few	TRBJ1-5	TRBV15	CATSRVNQPQHF	TGTGCCACCAGCAGAGTTAATCAGCCCCAGCATTTT
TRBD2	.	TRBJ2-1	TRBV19	CASSETSGRYNEQFF	TGTGCCAGTAGTGAGACTAGCGGGAGATACAATGAGCAGTTCTTC